One and the same sample provided the 25 T cell receptor beta chains below, sequenced in a study of T cells in Graves' hyperthyroidism and ophthalmopathy. The source material, RNA transcripts, was used to amplify TCR beta CDR3 regions. The HTBI set primed first-round TCR CDR3 RT-PCR. Via MiXCR, TCRdb re-called the multiplex PCR reads, giving one row per CDR3 protein. Here the sample spans roughly 170,000 distinct CDR3 sequences, 17% being singletons. Sequenced: blood. The source is a woman aged 45 to 65 with Graves' hyperthyroidism.

This clonotype has a count of ten or more. The chain carries TRBV5-1 and TRBJ1-6; D unclear. Trimming left V 2 bases short and J 0 bases short, with 9 bases between. CDR1 is SGHRS and CDR2 is YFSETQ in the germline V gene. This CDR3 spans 16 amino acids. DNA of the CDR3: TGCGCCAGCAGCTTACAGACCAGCTCCTATAATTCACCCCTCCACTTT. It encodes CASSLQTSSYNSPLHF.

V and J are TRBV27 and TRBJ2-7, with a possible D match to TRBD2 (6 bases). CDR1 is MNHEY, CDR2 SMNVEV, per germline (reference sequence). The CDR3 covers 17 residues. The V end lost 1 base, the J end lost 0 bases, and 16 bases lay between the germline ends. The DNA for the CDR3 is TGTGCCAGCAGTTTATACGCGGGATTATCGATCTCCTACGAGCAGTACTTC. It yields the protein CASSLYAGLSISYEQYF.

This clonotype was observed many times. The chain employs TRBV11-2 and TRBJ2-1; 11 nucleotides line up with TRBD2. J lost 0 bases, V lost 1 base, and 5 bases had no gene match. CDR3 size: 18 residues. Germline values: CDR1 SGHAT, CDR2 FQNNGV. In DNA form, the CDR3 reads TGTGCCAGCAGCTTAGCTAGCGGGGGGCTTAGCTCCTACAATGAGCAGTTCTTC. It specifies CASSLASGGLSSYNEQFF.

This clonotype was seen ten or more times. The chain uses TRBV3-1 and TRBJ1-1, with D uncertain. The CDR3 sequence is 13 residues long. Trimming pared 0 bases from V and 10 bases from J, leaving 12 bases between. Per the germline V gene, CDR1 is LGHDT and CDR2 is YNNKEL (reference sequence). The CDR3 region is CASSQDEARRAFF. CDR3 nucleotide sequence: TGTGCCAGCAGCCAAGATGAGGCAAGGAGAGCTTTCTTT.

This chain joins TRBV9 and TRBJ1-6, with TRBD1 matching over 9 bases. This CDR3 has 15 residues. The germline V gene has CDR1 SGDLS and CDR2 YYNGEE. The J segment lost 7 bases and the V segment lost 5 bases, leaving 7 bases of the junction unmatched. Here the CDR3 DNA reads TGTGCCAGCAGACCGGGACAGGGATCCAATTCACCCCTCCACTTT. Amino acids: CASRPGQGSNSPLHF.

This clonotype has at least ten counts. This chain connects TRBV24-1 to TRBJ1-1; maybe TRBD1 (5 bases). V was clipped by 7 bases and J by 0 bases, with 14 bases between them. CDR1 and CDR2 from the germline V gene are KGHDR and SFDVKD. This CDR3 spans 15 amino acids. CDR3 in DNA: TGTGCCACCAGGGGGAGAGGGGCAATGAACACTGAAGCTTTCTTT. Encoded protein: CATRGRGAMNTEAFF.

This chain joins TRBV5-5 and TRBJ1-2, with 12 bases matching TRBD1. The CDR3 is made up of 15 amino acids. Per the germline V gene, CDR1 is SGHKS and CDR2 is YYEKEE (reference sequence). Trimming cost V 4 bases and J 6 bases; bases outside gene matches: 7. DNA of the CDR3: TGTGCCAGCAGCCCGGTGGGACAGGGGGCAAATGGCTACACCTTC. Its protein product is CASSPVGQGANGYTF.

This clonotype was observed a handful of times. The chain links TRBV19 to TRBJ1-6, with D possibly being TRBD1 (6 bases). Germline-derived CDR1 and CDR2 are LNHDA and SQIVND (reference sequence). This CDR3 has 15 residues. Trimming left V 5 bases short and J 6 bases short, with 14 bases between. This CDR3 reads CASSLSTGGNSPLHF. The CDR3 DNA reads as TGTGCCAGTAGTCTCTCGACAGGTGGTAATTCACCCCTCCACTTT.

This clonotype appeared many times. The chain combines TRBV6-1 with TRBJ1-6; 10 nucleotides agree with TRBD1. The V segment lost 6 bases and the J segment 10 bases; nucleotides outside the gene matches: 6. The germline CDR1 and CDR2 sequences are MNHNS and SASEGT. The CDR3 is 14 amino acids. CDR3: CASSDDRGQSPLHF. CDR3 DNA: TGTGCCAGCAGCGACGACAGGGGGCAATCACCCCTCCACTTT.

The rearrangement uses TRBV7-2 and TRBJ2-7; D remains unclear. The germline V gene encodes CDR1 SGHTA and CDR2 FQGNSA. V dropped 5 bases and J dropped 3 bases, with 11 bases sitting between them. The CDR3 contains 13 residues. CDR3 residues: CASSEAQDYEQYF. In nucleotides, the CDR3 is TGTGCCAGCAGCGAGGCACAAGACTACGAGCAGTACTTC.

This clonotype was counted many times. The chain is built from TRBV7-9 and TRBJ2-1, with a weak D call TRBD1 (6 bases). Germline V gene data show CDR1 as SEHNR and CDR2 as FQNEAQ (reference sequence). The CDR3 is 16 amino acids. The ends were cut back, 5 bases at V and 0 bases at J, with 14 bases in the middle. The CDR3 protein is CASSGRGSLSYNEQFF. CDR3 bases: TGTGCCAGCAGCGGCAGGGGCAGCCTCTCCTACAATGAGCAGTTCTTC.

The sample holds many counts of this clonotype. The chain joins TRBV6-1 to TRBJ2-1; 11 bases are a match to TRBD2. The germline gives CDR1 MNHNS, CDR2 SASEGT. V dropped 6 bases and J dropped 9; count of bases not matched to a gene: 7. The CDR3 has 14 amino acids. The CDR3 bases are TGTGCCAGCAGGTTAGCGGGGGGGCGTGGTGAGCAGTTCTTC. It codes for CASRLAGGRGEQFF.

This clonotype was seen repeatedly, ten times or more. Here the CDR3 reads CASSLGPGLQPQLHTEAFF. In DNA, the CDR3 is TGTGCCAGCAGCTTAGGACCGGGACTCCAACCTCAACTACACACTGAAGCTTTCTTT. The chain carries TRBV7-2 and TRBJ1-1; a weak D match, TRBD1 (5 bases). The CDR3 length is 19 residues. Trimming removed 1 base from V and 3 bases from J, with 24 bases in between. The germline V gene encodes CDR1 SGHTA and CDR2 FQGNSA.

Many counts were recorded for this clonotype. This chain links TRBV7-3 with TRBJ2-2, with D possibly being TRBD1 or TRBD2 (5 bases each). Trimming stripped 4 bases from V and 2 bases from J, with 11 bases between. Germline V gives CDR1 SGHTA, CDR2 FQGTGA. The length of the CDR3 is 15 residues. The CDR3 DNA reads as TGTGCCAGCAGCTCTCAGGGACCCAACACCGGGGAGCTGTTTTTT. It codes for CASSSQGPNTGELFF.

This clonotype was detected a few times. This chain uses TRBV5-1 with TRBJ1-1, with no clear D. V lost 2 bases, J lost 6 bases, and 14 bases lay in between. This CDR3 has 14 amino acids. Germline CDR1 SGHRS, CDR2 YFSETQ. The CDR3 nucleotides read TGCGCCAGCAGCTTCGGGCCCGCTACCCCTGAAGCTTTCTTT. This codes for CASSFGPATPEAFF.

This clonotype was found many times. The chain uses TRBV7-9 and TRBJ1-3; unclear D gene. The CDR3 extends over 16 amino acids. CDR1 and CDR2 (germline): SEHNR, FQNEAQ (reference sequence). V gave up 4 bases and J gave up 0 bases, with 13 bases separating them. This CDR3 reads CASSSIDGSSGNTIYF. The CDR3 DNA follows: TGTGCCAGCAGCTCTATTGACGGGAGCTCTGGAAACACCATATATTTT.

Ten or more counts support this clonotype. The chain couples TRBV20-1 to TRBJ2-7, with 8 bases lining up with TRBD1. Germline V gene data show CDR1 as DFQATT and CDR2 as SNEGSKA (reference sequence). This CDR3 comprises 13 residues. J lost 3 bases, V lost 0 bases, and 1 base had no gene match. Written as DNA, the CDR3 is TGCAGTGCTAGAGAAGGGACAGGCTACGAGCAGTACTTC. Protein: CSAREGTGYEQYF.

The rearrangement links TRBV19 to TRBJ2-7, with D possibly matching TRBD2 (5 bases). The V end was cut by 1 base, the J end by 6 bases, with 16 bases between. CDR1 is LNHDA, CDR2 SQIVND, per germline (reference sequence). CDR3 length equals 15 residues. CDR3 bases: TGTGCCAGTAGTATAGCCCTTACCACACGGGGCGAGCAGTACTTC. Its protein product is CASSIALTTRGEQYF. Together with reference TRBV19 and TRBJ2-7, the CDR3 gives the full variable domain: DGGITQSPKYLFRKEGQNVTLSCEQNLNHDAMYWYRQDPGQGLRLIYYSQIVNDFQKGDIAEGYSVSREKKESFPLTVTSAQKNPTAFYLCASSIALTTRGEQYFGPGTRLTVT.

This clonotype was seen repeatedly, ten times or more. V gene TRBV6-1 combines with J gene TRBJ2-7, with D possibly matching TRBD2 (5 bases). The CDR3 is 14 residues long. Germline V gene sequence: CDR1 MNHNS, CDR2 SASEGT. V was cut by 6 bases and J by 2 bases, with 14 bases left in between. The CDR3 spells CASRELDNPYEQYF. In DNA, the CDR3 is TGTGCCAGCAGGGAACTAGACAACCCCTACGAGCAGTACTTC.

V gene TRBV7-2 combines with J gene TRBJ2-3, with TRBD2 matching 8 bases. The germline CDR1 and CDR2 sequences are SGHTA and FQGNSA. V lost 5 bases, J lost 2 bases, and 6 bases stayed unmatched. The CDR3 loop spans 15 amino acids. The CDR3 sequence is CASSGSGTLTDTQYF. CDR3 nucleotide sequence: TGTGCCAGCAGCGGTAGCGGGACCCTCACAGATACGCAGTATTTT.

This clonotype came up a few times. The J gene is TRBJ1-2, the V gene TRBV4-1, with D possibly matching TRBD1 (5 bases). Germline CDR1 MGHRA, CDR2 YSYEKL. The CDR3 runs to 12 residues. The V gene lost 5 bases and the J gene lost 8 bases, with 12 bases spanning the gap. CDR3: CASSKTRGGYTF. CDR3 DNA sequence: TGCGCCAGCAGCAAAACAAGGGGAGGCTACACCTTC.

Here the CDR3 DNA reads TGCGCCAGCAGCCAAGGATGGAATAGCGGGGGAAATGAGCAGTTCTTC. Its protein is CASSQGWNSGGNEQFF. The chain employs TRBV4-1 and TRBJ2-1, with TRBD2 matching 9 bases. V was pared by 1 base and J by 7 bases, with 8 bases of the junction left unmatched. CDR1 and CDR2 from the germline V gene are MGHRA and YSYEKL. CDR3 length: 16 residues.

The chain is built from TRBV29-1 and TRBJ2-7; D is possibly TRBD1 or TRBD2 (5 bases each). Germline-derived CDR1 and CDR2 are SQVTM and ANQGSEA. The CDR3 has 13 amino acids. The V and J ends lost 3 bases and 2 bases respectively, with 11 bases between them. Here the CDR3 DNA reads TGCAGCGTTGAGGGGACCCTTCCCTACGAGCAGTACTTC. Protein: CSVEGTLPYEQYF.

This clonotype showed up many times. The gene calls are TRBV7-2 and TRBJ1-5; D remains unclear. V dropped 2 bases and J dropped 1 base, with 9 bases sitting between them. CDR3 length: 15 residues. Germline V gene lookup returns CDR1 SGHTA and CDR2 FQGNSA. The CDR3 sequence: CASSLRGGSNQPQHF. Written as DNA, the CDR3 is TGTGCCAGCAGCTTACGGGGAGGGAGCAATCAGCCCCAGCATTTT.

In its sample, this clonotype was seen many times. The rearrangement uses TRBV24-1 and TRBJ2-2; no clear D gene. Germline CDR1 reads KGHDR; CDR2 reads SFDVKD. This CDR3 spans 13 amino acids. V gave up 5 bases and J gave up 7 bases, with 10 bases separating them. The CDR3 spells CATSGTYRGELFF. The DNA for the CDR3 is TGTGCCACCAGTGGCACTTACCGCGGGGAGCTGTTTTTT.